This entry features one T cell receptor (beta chain) sequence. This sample is part of a study of Ad26.COV2.S vaccination and SARS-CoV-2 variants. Study context: Recipients of Ad26.COV2.S got it intramuscularly, once or twice 56 days apart.

The treatment is: 19 received Ad26.COV2.S at low or high dose, single or two shots; 5 received placebo; per-sample allocation not given. It was on day 63 after the first vaccine or placebo injection that samples were taken. V was trimmed by 5 bases and J by 9 bases, leaving 17 bases between them. The CDR3 length is 14 residues. Germline CDR1 and CDR2: MNHEY and SVGAGI. Assay: immunoSEQ multiplex PCR; the TCRdb copy retains only in-frame clones and omits some. The data hold over 300,000 clones, with 83% observed a single time. This TCR was recovered from a person between 18 and 60 years old who received the Ad26.COV2.S COVID-19 vaccine or a placebo. This material consisted of peripheral blood, taken in a trial of Ad26.COV2.S vaccine versus placebo. J is TRBJ1-5 and V is TRBV6-5; D gene unclear. CDR3 coding DNA: TGTGCCAGCAGTCCCGATGGCACTCAGGCGCCCCAGCATTTT. Its protein product is CASSPDGTQAPQHF.